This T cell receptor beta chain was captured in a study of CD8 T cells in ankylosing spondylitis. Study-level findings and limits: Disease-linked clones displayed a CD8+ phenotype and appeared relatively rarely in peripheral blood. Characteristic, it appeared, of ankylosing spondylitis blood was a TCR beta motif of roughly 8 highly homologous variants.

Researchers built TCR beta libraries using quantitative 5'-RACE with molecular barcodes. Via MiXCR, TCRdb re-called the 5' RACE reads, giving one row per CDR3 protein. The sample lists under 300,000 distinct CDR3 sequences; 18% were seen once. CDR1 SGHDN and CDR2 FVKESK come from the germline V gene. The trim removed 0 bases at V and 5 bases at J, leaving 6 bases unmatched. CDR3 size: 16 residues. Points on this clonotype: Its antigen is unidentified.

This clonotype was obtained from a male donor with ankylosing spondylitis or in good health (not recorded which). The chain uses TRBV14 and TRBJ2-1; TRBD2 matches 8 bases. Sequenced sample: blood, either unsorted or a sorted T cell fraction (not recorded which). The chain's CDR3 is CASSQEVAGGHNEQFF. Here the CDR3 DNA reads TGTGCCAGCAGCCAAGAAGTGGCGGGAGGTCACAATGAGCAGTTCTTC.